This record looks at one T cell receptor beta chain sequence and its context. Its matching antigen is unknown. The source of the sample is a study of cytomegalovirus exposure and HLA in healthy donors. The study, taken as a whole, reports: According to a later analysis, TCR clusters from the first cohort tended to co-occur in the roughly 110 validation repertoires.

In germline, CDR1 is SEHNR, CDR2 FQNEAQ (reference sequence). The CDR3 is 15 residues long. Trimming pared 0 bases from V and 12 bases from J, leaving 20 bases between. Data came from immunoSEQ multiplex PCR; TCRdb stores just in-frame clones and leaves some out. The table has some 99,000 clones, 88% seen once; the top ten hold about 2.1%. The gene calls are TRBV7-9 and TRBJ1-1, with D possibly matching TRBD1 (6 bases). Material for sequencing was PBMCs. This receptor was taken from a woman aged 18-29 years in good health and CMV-seronegative. The CDR3 sequence is CASSLARGRGEPSFF. In nucleotides, the CDR3 is TGTGCCAGCAGCTTAGCGCGTGGCAGGGGAGAACCTTCTTTCTTT.